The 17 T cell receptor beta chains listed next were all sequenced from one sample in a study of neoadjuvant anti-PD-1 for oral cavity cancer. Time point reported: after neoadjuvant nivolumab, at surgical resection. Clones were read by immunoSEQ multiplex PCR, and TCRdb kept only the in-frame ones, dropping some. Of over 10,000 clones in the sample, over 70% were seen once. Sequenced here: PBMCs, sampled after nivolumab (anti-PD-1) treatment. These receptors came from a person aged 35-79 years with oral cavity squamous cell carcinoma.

The CDR3: CASSTATLNTEAFF. As DNA, the CDR3 is TGTGCCAGTAGTACTGCCACCCTGAACACTGAAGCTTTCTTT. The V call is TRBV19, the J call TRBJ1-1; D is unclear. CDR1 is LNHDA, CDR2 SQIVND, per germline (reference sequence). V gave up 4 bases and J gave up 0 bases, with 9 bases separating them. The length of the CDR3 is 14 residues.

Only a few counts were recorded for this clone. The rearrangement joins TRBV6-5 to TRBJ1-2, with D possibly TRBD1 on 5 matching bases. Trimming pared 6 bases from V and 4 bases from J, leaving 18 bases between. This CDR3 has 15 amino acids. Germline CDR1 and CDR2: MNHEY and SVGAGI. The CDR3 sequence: CASRDPAGGGYGYTF. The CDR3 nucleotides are TGTGCCAGCAGAGACCCGGCGGGGGGAGGCTATGGCTACACCTTC.

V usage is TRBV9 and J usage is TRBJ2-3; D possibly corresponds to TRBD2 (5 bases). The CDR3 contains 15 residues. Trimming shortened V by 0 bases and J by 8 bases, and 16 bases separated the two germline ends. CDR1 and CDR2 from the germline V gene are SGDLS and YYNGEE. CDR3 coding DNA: TGTGCCAGCAGCGTAGCTGAGGGCTTCAAGGCTACGCAGTATTTT. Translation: CASSVAEGFKATQYF.

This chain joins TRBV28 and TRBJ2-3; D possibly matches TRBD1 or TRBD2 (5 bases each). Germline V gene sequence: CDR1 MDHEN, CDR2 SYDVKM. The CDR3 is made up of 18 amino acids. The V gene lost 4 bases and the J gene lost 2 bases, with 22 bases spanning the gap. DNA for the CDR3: TGTGCCAGCAGTTCGTCGGTTCAGGGAGCCCCTTTCACAGATACGCAGTATTTT. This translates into CASSSSVQGAPFTDTQYF. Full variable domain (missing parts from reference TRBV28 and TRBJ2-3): DVKVTQSSRYLVKRTGEKVFLECVQDMDHENMFWYRQDPGLGLRLIYFSYDVKMKEKGDIPEGYSVSREKKERFSLILESASTNQTSMYLCASSSSVQGAPFTDTQYFGPGTRLTVL.

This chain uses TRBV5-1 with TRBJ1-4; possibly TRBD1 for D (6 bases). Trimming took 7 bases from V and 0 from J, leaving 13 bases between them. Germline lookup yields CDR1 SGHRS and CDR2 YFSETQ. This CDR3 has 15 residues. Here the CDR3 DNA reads TGCGCCAGCGCTGACAGGAGACCAACTAATGAAAAACTGTTTTTT. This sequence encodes CASADRRPTNEKLFF.

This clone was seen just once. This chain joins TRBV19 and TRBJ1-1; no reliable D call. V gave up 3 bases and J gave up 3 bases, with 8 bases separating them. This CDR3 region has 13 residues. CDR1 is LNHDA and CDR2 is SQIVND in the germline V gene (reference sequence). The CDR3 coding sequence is TGTGCCAGTAGTATTGAATGGTACACTGAAGCTTTCTTT. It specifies CASSIEWYTEAFF.

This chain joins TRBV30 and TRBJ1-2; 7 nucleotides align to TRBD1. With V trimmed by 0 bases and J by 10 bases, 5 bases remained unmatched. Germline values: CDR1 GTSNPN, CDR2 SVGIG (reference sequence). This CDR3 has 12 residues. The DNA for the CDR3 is TGTGCCTGGAGTGTACAGGGGACTAACTACACCTTC. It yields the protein CAWSVQGTNYTF.

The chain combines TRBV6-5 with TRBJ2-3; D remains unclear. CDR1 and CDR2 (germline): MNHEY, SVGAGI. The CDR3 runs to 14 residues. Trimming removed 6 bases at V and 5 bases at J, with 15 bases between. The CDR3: CASSPRALKDTQYF. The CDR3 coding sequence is TGTGCCAGCAGCCCCCGAGCTTTGAAAGATACGCAGTATTTT.

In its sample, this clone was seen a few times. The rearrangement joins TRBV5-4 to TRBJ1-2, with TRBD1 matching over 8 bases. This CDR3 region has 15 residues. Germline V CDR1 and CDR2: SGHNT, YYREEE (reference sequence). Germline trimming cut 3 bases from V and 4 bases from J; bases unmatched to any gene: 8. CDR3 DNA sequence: TGTGCCAGCAGCTGGGGACAGGAAGGTATCTATGGCTACACCTTC. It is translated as CASSWGQEGIYGYTF. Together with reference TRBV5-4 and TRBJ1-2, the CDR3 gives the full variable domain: ETGVTQSPTHLIKTRGQQVTLRCSSQSGHNTVSWYQQALGQGPQFIFQYYREEENGRGNFPPRFSGLQFPNYSSELNVNALELDDSALYLCASSWGQEGIYGYTFGSGTRLTVV.

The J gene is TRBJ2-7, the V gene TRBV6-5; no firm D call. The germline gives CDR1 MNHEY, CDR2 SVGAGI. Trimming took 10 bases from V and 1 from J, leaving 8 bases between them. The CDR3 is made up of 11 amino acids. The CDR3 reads CATALSYEQYF. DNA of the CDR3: TGTGCCACCGCCCTATCCTACGAGCAGTACTTC.

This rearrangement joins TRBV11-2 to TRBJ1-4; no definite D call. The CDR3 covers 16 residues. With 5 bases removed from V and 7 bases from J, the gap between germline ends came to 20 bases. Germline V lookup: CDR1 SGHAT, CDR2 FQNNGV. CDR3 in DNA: TGTGCCAGCAGCGACGGACTCTTCAGAAGAGGTGAAAAACTGTTTTTT. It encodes CASSDGLFRRGEKLFF.

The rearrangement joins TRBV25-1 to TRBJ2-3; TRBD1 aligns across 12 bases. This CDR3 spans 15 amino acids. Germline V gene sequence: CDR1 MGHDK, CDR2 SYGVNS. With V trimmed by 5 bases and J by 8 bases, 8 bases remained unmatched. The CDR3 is CASSLGTGGPGTQYF. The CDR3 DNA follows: TGTGCCAGCAGTCTAGGGACAGGGGGCCCCGGTACGCAGTATTTT.

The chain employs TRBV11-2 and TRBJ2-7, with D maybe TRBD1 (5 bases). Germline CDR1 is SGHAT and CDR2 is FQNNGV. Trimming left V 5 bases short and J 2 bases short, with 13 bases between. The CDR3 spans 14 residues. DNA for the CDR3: TGTGCCAGCAGCCGCCCAGGGATGACCTACGAGCAGTACTTC. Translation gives CASSRPGMTYEQYF.

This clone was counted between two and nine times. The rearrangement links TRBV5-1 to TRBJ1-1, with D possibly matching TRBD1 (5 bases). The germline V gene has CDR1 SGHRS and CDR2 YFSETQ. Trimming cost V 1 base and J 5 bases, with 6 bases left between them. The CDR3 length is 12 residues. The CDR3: CASSLRGTEAFF. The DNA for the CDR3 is TGCGCCAGCAGCTTGAGGGGTACTGAAGCTTTCTTT.

For the CDR3, the DNA is TGTGCCAGCGGAGGGGGGTACCTCACCGGGGAGCTGTTTTTT. Its translation: CASGGGYLTGELFF. V gene TRBV6-1 combines with J gene TRBJ2-2; D tentatively reads TRBD1 or TRBD2 (6 bases each). The CDR3 extends over 14 amino acids. V was shortened by 8 bases and J by 4 bases, with 14 bases between the two germline ends. Germline CDR1 reads MNHNS; CDR2 reads SASEGT.

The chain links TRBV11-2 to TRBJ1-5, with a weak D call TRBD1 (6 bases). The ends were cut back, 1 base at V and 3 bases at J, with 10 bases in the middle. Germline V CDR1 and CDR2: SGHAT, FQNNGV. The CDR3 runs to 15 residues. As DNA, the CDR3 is TGTGCCAGCAGCTTAGCGGGGGCTCACAATCAGCCCCAGCATTTT. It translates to CASSLAGAHNQPQHF. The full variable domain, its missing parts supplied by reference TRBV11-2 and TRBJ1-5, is EAGVAQSPRYKIIEKRQSVAFWCNPISGHATLYWYQQILGQGPKLLIQFQNNGVVDDSQLPKDRFSAERLKGVDSTLKIQPAKLEDSAVYLCASSLAGAHNQPQHFGDGTRLSIL.

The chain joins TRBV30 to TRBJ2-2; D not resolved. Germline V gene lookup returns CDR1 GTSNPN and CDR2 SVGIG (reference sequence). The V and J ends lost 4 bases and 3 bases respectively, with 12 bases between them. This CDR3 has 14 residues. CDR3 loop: CAWKRLEDTGELFF. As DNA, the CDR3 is TGTGCCTGGAAACGACTGGAAGACACCGGGGAGCTGTTTTTT.